Listed here is a single TCR beta chain. Germline V gives CDR1 SGHNT, CDR2 YYREEE (reference sequence). The ends were cut back, 4 bases at V and 4 bases at J, with 14 bases in the middle. The CDR3 extends over 15 amino acids. The method was immunoSEQ multiplex PCR; TCRdb's version includes in-frame clones alone and lacks a portion of them. The data contain 150,000 or so clones, approximately 87% of them seen just once; the ten biggest clones take up approximately 6.2%. These data come from a study of blood T cell repertoires in COVID-19. Study context: The analysed material was cDNA or gDNA that came from T cells, B-cell-depleted T cells, or PBMCs.

Sequencing input: peripheral blood. The source of this sequence is a man older than 75 with acute or convalescent COVID-19. The rearrangement uses TRBV5-4 and TRBJ1-4; maybe TRBD1 (5 bases). The CDR3 region is CASSLSTGGNEKLFF. The CDR3 nucleotides read TGTGCCAGCAGCCTCTCGACGGGGGGTAATGAAAAACTGTTTTTT.